This TCR beta chain was recovered during a study of T cell repertoires and HLA-DP antigens. Study outcomes and limitations: Total CD4+ responders were stimulated by HeLa antigen-presenting cells.

This CDR3 is 14 amino acids long. Trimming took 3 bases from V and 5 from J, leaving 13 bases between them. CDR1 and CDR2 from the germline V gene are SGHAT and FQNNGV. Remarks on this clone: As yet, its antigen is unknown.

Generated by immunoSEQ multiplex PCR, the TCRdb table keeps only in-frame clones and is missing some. The table has roughly 110,000 clones, 90% to 95% seen once. The receptor's source is a woman aged 18 to 35 in good health and CMV-seronegative. The specimen was CD4+ T cells from PBMCs. The chain uses TRBV11-2 and TRBJ1-2; perhaps TRBD1 as D (5 bases). In DNA, the CDR3 is TGTGCCAGCAGCTTGGTACCAGGGACTTATGGCTACACCTTC. Translated, it gives CASSLVPGTYGYTF.